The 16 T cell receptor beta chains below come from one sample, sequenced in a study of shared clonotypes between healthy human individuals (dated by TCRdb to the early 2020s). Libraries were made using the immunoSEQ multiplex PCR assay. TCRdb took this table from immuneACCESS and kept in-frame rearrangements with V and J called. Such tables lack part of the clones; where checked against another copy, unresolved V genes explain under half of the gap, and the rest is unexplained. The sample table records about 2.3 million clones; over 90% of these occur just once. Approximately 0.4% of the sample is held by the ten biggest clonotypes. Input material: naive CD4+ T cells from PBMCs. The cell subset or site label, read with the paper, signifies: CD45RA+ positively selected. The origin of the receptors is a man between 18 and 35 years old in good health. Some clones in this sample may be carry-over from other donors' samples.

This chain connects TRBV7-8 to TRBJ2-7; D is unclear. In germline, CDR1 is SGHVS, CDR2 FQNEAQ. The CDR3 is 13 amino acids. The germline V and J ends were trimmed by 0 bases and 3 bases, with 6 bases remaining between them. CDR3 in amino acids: CASSLARVYEQYF. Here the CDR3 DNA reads TGTGCCAGCAGCTTAGCAAGGGTCTACGAGCAGTACTTC.

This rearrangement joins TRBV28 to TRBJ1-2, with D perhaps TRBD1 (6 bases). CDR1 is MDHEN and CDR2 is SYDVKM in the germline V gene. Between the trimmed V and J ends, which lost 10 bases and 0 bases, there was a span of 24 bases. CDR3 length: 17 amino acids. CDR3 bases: TGTGCCATCGCCTTTGGGGGGGCGGACCTTTCTAACTATGGCTACACCTTC. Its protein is CAIAFGGADLSNYGYTF.

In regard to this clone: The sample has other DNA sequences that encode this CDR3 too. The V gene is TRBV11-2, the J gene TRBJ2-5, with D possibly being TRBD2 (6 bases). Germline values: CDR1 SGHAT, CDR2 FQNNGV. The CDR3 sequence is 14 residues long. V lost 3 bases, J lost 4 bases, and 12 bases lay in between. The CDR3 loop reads CASSLSWGGETQYF. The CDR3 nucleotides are TGTGCCAGCAGCTTGTCGTGGGGAGGAGAGACCCAGTACTTC.

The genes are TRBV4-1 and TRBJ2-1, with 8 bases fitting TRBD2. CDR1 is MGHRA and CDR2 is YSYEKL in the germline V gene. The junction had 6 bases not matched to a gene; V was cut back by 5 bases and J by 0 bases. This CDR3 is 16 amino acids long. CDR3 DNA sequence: TGCGCCAGCAGCGCAGTCAGCGGGAGCTCCTACAATGAGCAGTTCTTC. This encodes CASSAVSGSSYNEQFF.

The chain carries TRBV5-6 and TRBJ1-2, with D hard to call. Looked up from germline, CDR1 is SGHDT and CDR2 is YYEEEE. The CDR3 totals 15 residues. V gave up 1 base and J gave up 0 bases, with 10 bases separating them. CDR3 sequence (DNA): TGTGCCAGCAGCTTGCTTCCCGACACTAACTATGGCTACACCTTC. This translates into CASSLLPDTNYGYTF.

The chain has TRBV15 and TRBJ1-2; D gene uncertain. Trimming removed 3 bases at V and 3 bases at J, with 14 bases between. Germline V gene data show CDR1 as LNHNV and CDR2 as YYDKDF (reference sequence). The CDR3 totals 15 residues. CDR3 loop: CATSRDLGRYYGYTF. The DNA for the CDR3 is TGTGCCACCAGCAGGGACCTAGGGAGATACTATGGCTACACCTTC.

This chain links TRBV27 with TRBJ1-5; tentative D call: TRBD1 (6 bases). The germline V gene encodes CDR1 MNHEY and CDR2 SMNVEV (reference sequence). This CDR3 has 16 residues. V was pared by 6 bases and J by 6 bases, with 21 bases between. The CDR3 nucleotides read TGTGCCAGCAGAACTTTCCTGGGGGGGCCGGGTCAGCCCCAGCATTTT. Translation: CASRTFLGGPGQPQHF.

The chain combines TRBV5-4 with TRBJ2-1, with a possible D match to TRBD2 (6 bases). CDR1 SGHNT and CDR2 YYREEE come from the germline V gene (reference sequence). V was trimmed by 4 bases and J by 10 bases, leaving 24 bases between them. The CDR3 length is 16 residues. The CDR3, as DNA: TGTGCCAGCAGCAAGGGTGGGTGGTCGGAGGGTGGGGAGCAGTTCTTC. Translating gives CASSKGGWSEGGEQFF. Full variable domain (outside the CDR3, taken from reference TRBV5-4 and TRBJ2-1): ETGVTQSPTHLIKTRGQQVTLRCSSQSGHNTVSWYQQALGQGPQFIFQYYREEENGRGNFPPRFSGLQFPNYSSELNVNALELDDSALYLCASSKGGWSEGGEQFFGPGTRLTVL.

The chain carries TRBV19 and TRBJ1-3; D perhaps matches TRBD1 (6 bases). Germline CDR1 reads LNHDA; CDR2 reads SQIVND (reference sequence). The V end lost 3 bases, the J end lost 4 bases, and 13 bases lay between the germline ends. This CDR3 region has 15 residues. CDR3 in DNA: TGTGCCAGTAGTATTAACAGGGACTCCGGAAACACCATATATTTT. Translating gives CASSINRDSGNTIYF.

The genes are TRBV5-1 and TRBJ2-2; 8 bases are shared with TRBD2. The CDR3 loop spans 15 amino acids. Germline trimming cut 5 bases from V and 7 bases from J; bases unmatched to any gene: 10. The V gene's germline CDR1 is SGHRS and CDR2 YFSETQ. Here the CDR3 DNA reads TGCGCCAGCAGACGGGAGGGCCTGATAGACGGGGAGCTGTTTTTT. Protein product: CASRREGLIDGELFF.

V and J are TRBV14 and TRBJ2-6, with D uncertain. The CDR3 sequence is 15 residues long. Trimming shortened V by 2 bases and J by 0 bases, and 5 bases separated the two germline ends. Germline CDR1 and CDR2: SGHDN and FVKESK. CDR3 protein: CASSQYGSGANVLTF. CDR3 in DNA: TGTGCCAGCAGCCAATATGGCTCTGGGGCCAACGTCCTGACTTTC.

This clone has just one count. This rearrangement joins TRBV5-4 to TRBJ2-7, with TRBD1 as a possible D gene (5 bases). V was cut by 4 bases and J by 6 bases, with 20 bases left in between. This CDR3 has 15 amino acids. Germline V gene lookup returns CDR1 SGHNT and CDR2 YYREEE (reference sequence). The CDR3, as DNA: TGTGCCAGCAGCCTTTTGAGCCAGGGATATGCCGAGCAGTACTTC. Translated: CASSLLSQGYAEQYF.

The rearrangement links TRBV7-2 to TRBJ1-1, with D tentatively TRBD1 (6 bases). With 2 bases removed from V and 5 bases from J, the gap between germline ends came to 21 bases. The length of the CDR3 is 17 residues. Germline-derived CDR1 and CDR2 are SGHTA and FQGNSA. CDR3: CASSLLGRGGSGTEAFF. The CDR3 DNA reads TGTGCCAGCAGCTTACTAGGCCGCGGGGGCAGTGGGACTGAAGCTTTCTTT.

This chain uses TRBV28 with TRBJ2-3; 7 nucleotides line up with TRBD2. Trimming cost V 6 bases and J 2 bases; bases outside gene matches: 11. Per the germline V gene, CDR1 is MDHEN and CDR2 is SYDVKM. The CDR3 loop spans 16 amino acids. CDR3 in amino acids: CASSFRDYLNTDTQYF. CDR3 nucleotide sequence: TGTGCCAGCAGCTTCCGGGACTACCTAAACACAGATACGCAGTATTTT.

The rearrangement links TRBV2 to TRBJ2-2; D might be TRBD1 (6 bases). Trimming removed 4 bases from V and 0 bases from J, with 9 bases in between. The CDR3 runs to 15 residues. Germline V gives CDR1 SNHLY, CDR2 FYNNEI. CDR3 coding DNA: TGTGCCAGCAGTGGGAGGACAGCGAACACCGGGGAGCTGTTTTTT. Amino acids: CASSGRTANTGELFF.

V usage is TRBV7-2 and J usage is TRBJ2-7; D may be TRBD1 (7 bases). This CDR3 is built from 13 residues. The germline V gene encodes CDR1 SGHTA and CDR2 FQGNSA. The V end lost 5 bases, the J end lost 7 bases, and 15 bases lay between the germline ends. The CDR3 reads CASSPYPGGEQYF. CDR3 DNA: TGTGCCAGCAGCCCCTACCCAGGGGGGGAGCAGTACTTC.